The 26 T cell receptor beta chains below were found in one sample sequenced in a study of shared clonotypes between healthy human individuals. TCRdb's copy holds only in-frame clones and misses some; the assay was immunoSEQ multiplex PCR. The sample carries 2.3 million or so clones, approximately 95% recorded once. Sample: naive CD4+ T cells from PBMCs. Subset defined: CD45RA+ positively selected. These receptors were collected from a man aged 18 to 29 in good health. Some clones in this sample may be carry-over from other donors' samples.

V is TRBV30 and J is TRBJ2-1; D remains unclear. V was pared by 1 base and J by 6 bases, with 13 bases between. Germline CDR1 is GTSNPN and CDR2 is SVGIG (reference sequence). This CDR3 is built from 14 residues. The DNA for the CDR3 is TGTGCCTGGAGTGGTATGCATCGAGGCAATGAGCAGTTCTTC. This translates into CAWSGMHRGNEQFF. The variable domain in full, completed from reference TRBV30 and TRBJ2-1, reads SQTIHQWPATLVQPVGSPLSLECTVEGTSNPNLYWYRQAAGRGLQLLFYSVGIGQISSEVPQNLSASRPQDRQFILSSKKLLLSDSGFYLCAWSGMHRGNEQFFGPGTRLTVL.

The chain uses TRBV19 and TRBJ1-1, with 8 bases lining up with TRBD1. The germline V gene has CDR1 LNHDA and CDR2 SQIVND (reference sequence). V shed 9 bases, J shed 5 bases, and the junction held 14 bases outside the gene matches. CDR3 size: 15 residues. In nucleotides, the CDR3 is TGTGCCAGCCAGAGGACCAGGGGGCAGGGGACTGAAGCTTTCTTT. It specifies CASQRTRGQGTEAFF.

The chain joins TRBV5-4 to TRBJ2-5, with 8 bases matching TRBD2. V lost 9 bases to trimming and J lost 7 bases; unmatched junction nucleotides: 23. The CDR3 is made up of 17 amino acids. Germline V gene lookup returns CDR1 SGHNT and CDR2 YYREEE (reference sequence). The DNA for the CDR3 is TGTGCCACCGACGAAGCGTCAGCGGGAGCCCCCCGAGGGACCCAGTACTTC. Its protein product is CATDEASAGAPRGTQYF.

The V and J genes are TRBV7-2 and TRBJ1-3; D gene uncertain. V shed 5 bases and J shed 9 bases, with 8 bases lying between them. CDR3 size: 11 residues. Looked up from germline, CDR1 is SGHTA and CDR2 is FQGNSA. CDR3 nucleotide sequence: TGTGCCAGCAGCCTACTCAGCACCATATATTTT. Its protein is CASSLLSTIYF. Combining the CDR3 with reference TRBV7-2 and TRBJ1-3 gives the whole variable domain GAGVSQSPSNKVTEKGKDVELRCDPISGHTALYWYRQSLGQGLEFLIYFQGNSAPDKSGLPSDRFSAERTGGSVSTLTIQRTQQEDSAVYLCASSLLSTIYFGEGSWLTVV.

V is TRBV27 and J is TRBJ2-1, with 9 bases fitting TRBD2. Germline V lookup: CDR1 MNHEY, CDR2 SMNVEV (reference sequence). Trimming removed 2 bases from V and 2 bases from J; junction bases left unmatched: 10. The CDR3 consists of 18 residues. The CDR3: CASSLRREGLRAYNEQFF. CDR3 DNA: TGTGCCAGCAGTTTACGGCGGGAGGGCTTGAGGGCCTACAATGAGCAGTTCTTC.

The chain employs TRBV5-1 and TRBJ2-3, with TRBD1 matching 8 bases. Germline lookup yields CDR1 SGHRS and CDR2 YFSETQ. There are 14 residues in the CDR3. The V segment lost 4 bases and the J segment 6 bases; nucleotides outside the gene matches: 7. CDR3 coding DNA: TGCGCCAGCAGCGCAGGACAGGGTTCGGATACGCAGTATTTT. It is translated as CASSAGQGSDTQYF.

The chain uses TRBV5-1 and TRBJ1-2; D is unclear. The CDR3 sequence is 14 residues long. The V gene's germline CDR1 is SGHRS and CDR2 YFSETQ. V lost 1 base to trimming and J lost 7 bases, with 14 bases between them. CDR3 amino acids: CASSLNDGFGGYTF. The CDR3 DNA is TGCGCCAGCAGCTTGAACGATGGGTTCGGTGGCTACACCTTC.

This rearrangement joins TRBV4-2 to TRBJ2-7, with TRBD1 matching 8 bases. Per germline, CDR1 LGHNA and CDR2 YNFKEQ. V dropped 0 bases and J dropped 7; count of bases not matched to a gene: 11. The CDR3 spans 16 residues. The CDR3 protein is CASSQDLAQGAWEQYF. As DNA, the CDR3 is TGTGCCAGCAGCCAAGATCTTGCCCAGGGGGCCTGGGAGCAGTACTTC.

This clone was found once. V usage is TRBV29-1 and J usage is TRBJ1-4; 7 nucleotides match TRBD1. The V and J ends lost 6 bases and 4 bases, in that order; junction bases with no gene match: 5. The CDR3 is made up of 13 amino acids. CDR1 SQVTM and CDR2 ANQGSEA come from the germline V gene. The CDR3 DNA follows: TGCAGCGTCGCCGGGACAGATAATGAAAAACTGTTTTTT. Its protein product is CSVAGTDNEKLFF.

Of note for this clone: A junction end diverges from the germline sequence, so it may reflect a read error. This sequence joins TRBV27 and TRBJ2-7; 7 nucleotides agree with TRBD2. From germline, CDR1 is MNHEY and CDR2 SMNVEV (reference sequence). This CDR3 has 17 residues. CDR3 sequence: CASSLLTSGGSSSEQYF. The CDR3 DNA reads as TGTGCCAGCAGTTTACTAACAAGCGGCGGGAGTTCCTCCGAGCAGTACTTC.

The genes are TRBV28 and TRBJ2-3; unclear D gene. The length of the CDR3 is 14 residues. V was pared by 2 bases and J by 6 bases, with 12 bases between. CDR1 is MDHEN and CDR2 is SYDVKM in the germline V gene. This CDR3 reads CASSLRPMSDTQYF. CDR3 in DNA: TGTGCCAGCAGTTTAAGACCGATGTCGGATACGCAGTATTTT.

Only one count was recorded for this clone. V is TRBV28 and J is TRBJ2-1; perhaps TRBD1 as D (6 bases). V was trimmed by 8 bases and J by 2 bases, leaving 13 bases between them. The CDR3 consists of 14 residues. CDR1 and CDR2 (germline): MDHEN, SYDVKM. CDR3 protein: CASGRTAAYNEQFF. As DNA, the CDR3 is TGTGCCAGCGGCAGGACAGCCGCCTACAATGAGCAGTTCTTC.

The CDR3 region has the DNA TGTGCCAGCAGTGCCAGGGGAGAGACCCAGTACTTC. Protein: CASSARGETQYF. The genes are TRBV25-1 and TRBJ2-5, with TRBD1 as a possible D gene (6 bases). Germline CDR1 is MGHDK and CDR2 is SYGVNS. CDR3 size: 12 residues. Trimming removed 4 bases from V and 4 bases from J, with 7 bases in between.

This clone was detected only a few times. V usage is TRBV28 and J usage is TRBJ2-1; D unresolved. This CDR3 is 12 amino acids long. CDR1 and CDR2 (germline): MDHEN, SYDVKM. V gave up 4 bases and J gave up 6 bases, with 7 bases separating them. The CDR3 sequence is CASSSSANEQFF. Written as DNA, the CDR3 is TGTGCCAGCAGTTCGAGTGCCAATGAGCAGTTCTTC.

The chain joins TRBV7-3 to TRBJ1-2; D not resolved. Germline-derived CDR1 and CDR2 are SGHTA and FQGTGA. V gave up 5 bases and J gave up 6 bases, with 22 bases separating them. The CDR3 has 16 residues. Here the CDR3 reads CASSPIPLVTQDGYTF. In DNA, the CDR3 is TGTGCCAGCAGCCCCATCCCGCTCGTTACGCAGGATGGCTACACCTTC.

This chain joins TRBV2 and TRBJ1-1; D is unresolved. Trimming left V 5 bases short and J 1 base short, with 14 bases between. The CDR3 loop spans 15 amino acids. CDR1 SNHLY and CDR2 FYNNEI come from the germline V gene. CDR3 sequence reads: CASSLQTGGNTEAFF. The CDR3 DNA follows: TGTGCCAGCAGTCTTCAGACCGGAGGGAACACTGAAGCTTTCTTT. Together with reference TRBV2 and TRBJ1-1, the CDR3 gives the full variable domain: EPEVTQTPSHQVTQMGQEVILRCVPISNHLYFYWYRQILGQKVEFLVSFYNNEISEKSEIFDDQFSVERPDGSNFTLKIRSTKLEDSAMYFCASSLQTGGNTEAFFGQGTRLTVV.

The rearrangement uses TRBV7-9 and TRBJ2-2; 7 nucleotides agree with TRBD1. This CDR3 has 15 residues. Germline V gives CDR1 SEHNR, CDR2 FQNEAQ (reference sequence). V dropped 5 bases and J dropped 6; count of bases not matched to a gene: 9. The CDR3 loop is CASSPLTGWAGELFF. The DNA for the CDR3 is TGTGCCAGCAGCCCCTTGACAGGGTGGGCCGGGGAGCTGTTTTTT. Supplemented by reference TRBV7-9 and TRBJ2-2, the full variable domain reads DTGVSQNPRHKITKRGQNVTFRCDPISEHNRLYWYRQTLGQGPEFLTYFQNEAQLEKSRLLSDRFSAERPKGSFSTLEIQRTEQGDSAMYLCASSPLTGWAGELFFGEGSRLTVL.

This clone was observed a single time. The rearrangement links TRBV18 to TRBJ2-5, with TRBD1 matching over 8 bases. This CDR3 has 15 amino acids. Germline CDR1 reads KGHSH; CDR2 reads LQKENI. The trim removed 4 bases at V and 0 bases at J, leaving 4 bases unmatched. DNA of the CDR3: TGTGCCAGCTCACGAGGGACAGGTAACCAAGAGACCCAGTACTTC. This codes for CASSRGTGNQETQYF.

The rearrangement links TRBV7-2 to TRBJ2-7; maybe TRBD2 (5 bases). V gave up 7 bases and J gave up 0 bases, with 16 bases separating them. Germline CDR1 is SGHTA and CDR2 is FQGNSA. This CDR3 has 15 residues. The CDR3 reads CASTLSVGSSYEQYF. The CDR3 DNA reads TGTGCCAGCACCCTATCGGTGGGGAGCTCCTACGAGCAGTACTTC.

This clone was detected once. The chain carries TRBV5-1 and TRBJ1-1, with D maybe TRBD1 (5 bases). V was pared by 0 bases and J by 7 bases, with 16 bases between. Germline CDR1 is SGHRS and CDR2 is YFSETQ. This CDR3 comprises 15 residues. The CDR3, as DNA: TGCGCCAGCAGCTTGGATCAGGGTAGGTGGAATGAAGCTTTCTTT. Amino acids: CASSLDQGRWNEAFF.

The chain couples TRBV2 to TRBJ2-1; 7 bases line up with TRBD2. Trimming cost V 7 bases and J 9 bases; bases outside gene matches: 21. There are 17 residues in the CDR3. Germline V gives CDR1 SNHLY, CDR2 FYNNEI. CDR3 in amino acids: CASKLPTRRLARGEQFF. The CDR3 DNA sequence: TGTGCCAGCAAGCTCCCAACACGCCGACTAGCCCGTGGTGAGCAGTTCTTC.

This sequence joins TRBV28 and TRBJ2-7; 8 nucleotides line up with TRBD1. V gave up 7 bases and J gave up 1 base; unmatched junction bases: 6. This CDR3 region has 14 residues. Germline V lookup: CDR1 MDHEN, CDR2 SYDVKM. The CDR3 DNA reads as TGTGCCAGCACCCAACAGGGGGGATCCTACGAGCAGTACTTC. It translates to CASTQQGGSYEQYF.

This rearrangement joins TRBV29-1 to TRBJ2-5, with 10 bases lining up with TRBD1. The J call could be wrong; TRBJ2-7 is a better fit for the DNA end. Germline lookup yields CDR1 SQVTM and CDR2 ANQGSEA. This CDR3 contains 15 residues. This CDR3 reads CSVRSGTGDSYEQYF. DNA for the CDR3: TGCAGCGTGCGCTCCGGGACAGGGGATTCCTACGAGCAGTACTTC.

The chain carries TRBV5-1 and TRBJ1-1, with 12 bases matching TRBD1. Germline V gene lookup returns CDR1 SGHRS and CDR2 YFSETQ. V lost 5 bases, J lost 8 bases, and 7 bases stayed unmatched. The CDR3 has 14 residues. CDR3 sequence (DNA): TGCGCCAGCAGACTAGGGACAGGGGGCTTAGAAGCTTTCTTT. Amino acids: CASRLGTGGLEAFF.

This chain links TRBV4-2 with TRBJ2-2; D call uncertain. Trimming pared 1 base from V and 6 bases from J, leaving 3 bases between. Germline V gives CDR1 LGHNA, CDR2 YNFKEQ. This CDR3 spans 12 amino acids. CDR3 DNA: TGTGCCAGCAGCCAAGCGGCCGGGGAGCTGTTTTTT. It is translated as CASSQAAGELFF.

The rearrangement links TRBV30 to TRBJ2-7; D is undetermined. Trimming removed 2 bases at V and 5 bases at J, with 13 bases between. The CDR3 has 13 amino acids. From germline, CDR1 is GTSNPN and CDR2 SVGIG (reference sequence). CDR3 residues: CAWSYSGPNEQYF. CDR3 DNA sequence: TGTGCCTGGAGTTACTCGGGTCCCAACGAGCAGTACTTC.